This is a list of T cell receptor beta chains from one sample in a study of blood T cell repertoires in COVID-19. The method was immunoSEQ multiplex PCR; TCRdb's version includes in-frame clones alone and lacks a portion of them. Of under 130,000 clones listed, around 83% are singletons. The sequenced material came from peripheral blood. Receptors originate from a woman of 80 years or more with acute or convalescent COVID-19. The CDR3 runs from the conserved cysteine through the conserved F or W. The D gene is left open where the match is weak. Where a row states a size, it is once, few, many or the class of an expanded clone; other rows omit it.

size,length,V,D,J,CDR3,DNA
few,16,TRBV28,TRBD2,TRBJ2-7,CASSPPGLAASYEQYF,TGTGCCAGCAGTCCGCCGGGACTAGCGGCCTCCTACGAGCAGTACTTC
NA,14,TRBV5-1,NA,TRBJ2-3,CASSPGQTTDTQYF,TGCGCCAGCAGCCCAGGACAGACCACAGATACGCAGTATTTT
once,12,TRBV28,TRBD1,TRBJ1-1,CASRQGASEAFF,TGTGCCAGCAGGCAGGGGGCATCTGAAGCTTTCTTT
NA,16,TRBV7-9,TRBD2,TRBJ2-3,CASSLLPSGITDTQYF,TGTGCCAGCAGCTTACTTCCTAGCGGGATCACAGATACGCAGTATTTT
NA,15,TRBV19,NA,TRBJ1-5,CASSMIGRTDQPQHF,TGTGCCAGTAGTATGATTGGAAGGACAGATCAGCCCCAGCATTTT
NA,13,TRBV30,TRBD1,TRBJ1-1,CAWRNTGGTEAFF,TGTGCCTGGAGGAATACAGGGGGCACTGAAGCTTTCTTT
NA,13,TRBV6-5,NA,TRBJ2-1,CASRAEGYNEQFF,TGTGCCAGCAGAGCGGAGGGGTACAATGAGCAGTTCTTC
NA,14,TRBV10-1,TRBD2,TRBJ2-1,CASSRTSGNNEQFF,TGCGCCAGCAGTCGAACTAGCGGGAACAATGAGCAGTTCTTC
few,16,TRBV7-9,NA,TRBJ1-2,CASSAATVVPNYGYTF,TGTGCCAGCAGCGCCGCTACAGTTGTGCCTAACTATGGCTACACCTTC
NA,16,TRBV24-1,TRBD2,TRBJ2-3,CATSDISGSGTDTQYF,TGTGCCACCAGTGACATTAGCGGGAGCGGGACAGATACGCAGTATTTT
NA,13,TRBV19,NA,TRBJ1-3,CASSIGSGNTIYF,TGTGCCAGTAGTATAGGGAGTGGAAACACCATATATTTT
NA,17,TRBV12-5,TRBD1,TRBJ1-5,CASGLGLGQMRGQPQHF,TGTGCTAGTGGTTTGGGATTGGGACAGATGCGGGGTCAGCCCCAGCATTTT
NA,15,TRBV5-1,TRBD1,TRBJ1-4,CAGSLTGATNEKLFF,TGCGCCGGCAGCTTGACAGGGGCAACTAATGAAAAACTGTTTTTT
NA,17,TRBV2,TRBD1,TRBJ1-1,CASSRGLGQVMNTEAFF,TGTGCCAGCAGCAGGGGCCTGGGACAGGTCATGAACACTGAAGCTTTCTTT
once,13,TRBV10-1,NA,TRBJ1-6,CASSEQGNSPLHF,TGCGCCAGCAGTGAGCAGGGGAATTCACCCCTCCACTTT
NA,15,TRBV5-6,TRBD2,TRBJ2-3,CASSSSGLAGDTQYF,TGTGCCAGCAGCTCCTCAGGACTAGCGGGGGATACGCAGTATTTT
few,15,TRBV4-1,NA,TRBJ2-2,CASSQEYRVDGELFF,TGCGCCAGCAGCCAAGAGTACAGGGTTGACGGGGAGCTGTTTTTT
NA,14,TRBV10-1,TRBD1,TRBJ1-1,CASSRQGKNTEAFF,TGCGCCAGCAGCCGACAGGGGAAGAACACTGAAGCTTTCTTT
NA,15,TRBV18,TRBD1,TRBJ1-4,CASSPRTGAGEKLFF,TGTGCCAGCTCACCAAGGACAGGGGCGGGTGAAAAACTGTTTTTT
NA,12,TRBV5-6,NA,TRBJ1-5,CASSSDRGSQHF,TGTGCCAGCAGCTCGGATCGGGGATCCCAGCATTTT
NA,15,TRBV27,NA,TRBJ1-1,CASRLGSLTNTEAFF,TGTGCCAGCAGGCTCGGGTCCTTAACGAACACTGAAGCTTTCTTT
NA,15,TRBV27,TRBD2,TRBJ2-1,CASSKGLAGGEEQFF,TGTGCCAGCAGTAAGGGACTAGCGGGAGGAGAAGAGCAGTTCTTC
NA,13,TRBV3-1/TRBV3-2,NA,TRBJ1-2,CASSQEEGYGYTF,TGTGCCAGCAGCCAAGAGGAGGGCTATGGCTACACCTTC
NA,13,TRBV6-5,TRBD1,TRBJ1-6,CASVGRRGSPLHF,TGTGCCAGCGTGGGCCGCAGGGGGTCACCCCTCCACTTT
few,15,TRBV5-1,TRBD2,TRBJ2-7,CASSLPREGTYEQYF,TGCGCCAGCAGCTTGCCTCGGGAGGGCACCTACGAGCAGTACTTC
NA,16,TRBV5-1,TRBD1,TRBJ1-3,CASSPGQGAKGNTIYF,TGCGCCAGCAGCCCCGGACAGGGGGCGAAAGGAAACACCATATATTTT
NA,14,TRBV10-3,TRBD2,TRBJ2-5,CAISLLAGEETQYF,TGTGCCATCAGTTTACTAGCGGGTGAAGAGACCCAGTACTTC
NA,15,TRBV5-4,TRBD2,TRBJ2-7,CASSTDGGRSREQYF,TGTGCCAGCAGCACCGACGGCGGGAGGTCAAGGGAGCAGTACTTC
NA,19,TRBV9,NA,TRBJ2-6,CASSVSVSVEISGANVLTF,TGTGCCAGCAGCGTATCCGTGAGCGTGGAAATATCTGGGGCCAACGTCCTGACTTTC
NA,14,TRBV5-1,NA,TRBJ2-7,CASSLEGGSYEQYF,TGCGCCAGCAGCTTGGAAGGCGGTTCCTACGAGCAGTACTTC
many,15,TRBV10-1,TRBD1,TRBJ1-1,CASSRPGTGKGEAFF,TGCGCCAGCAGCCGTCCCGGGACAGGGAAAGGTGAAGCTTTCTTT
NA,14,TRBV19,NA,TRBJ1-6,CASSIDRNNSPLHF,TGTGCCAGTAGTATCGACAGAAATAATTCACCCCTCCACTTT
NA,17,TRBV19,TRBD2,TRBJ2-7,CASSIGVAGGTGYEQYF,TGTGCCAGTAGTATTGGGGTAGCGGGGGGGACCGGCTACGAGCAGTACTTC
NA,17,TRBV10-3,TRBD1,TRBJ2-1,CAISESRARGLYNEQFF,TGTGCCATCAGTGAGTCGAGAGCCAGGGGGTTGTACAATGAGCAGTTCTTC
once,13,TRBV7-9,NA,TRBJ1-5,CASSPAGGQPQHF,TGTGCCAGCAGCCCCGCCGGAGGTCAGCCCCAGCATTTT
NA,14,TRBV6-5,NA,TRBJ2-7,CASVGERSAGEQYF,TGTGCCAGCGTGGGGGAACGGAGCGCGGGGGAGCAGTACTTC
NA,13,TRBV12-3/TRBV12-4,NA,TRBJ2-5,CASRDIAQETQYF,TGTGCCAGCAGGGACATAGCACAAGAGACCCAGTACTTC
NA,14,TRBV2,NA,TRBJ1-5,CASSGGFGNQPQHF,TGTGCCAGCAGTGGGGGCTTTGGCAATCAGCCCCAGCATTTT
NA,16,TRBV6-5,NA,TRBJ1-4,CASSYSEGTFNEKLFF,TGTGCCAGCAGTTACTCGGAGGGAACCTTTAATGAAAAACTGTTTTTT
NA,16,TRBV7-2,TRBD2,TRBJ2-1,CASSLQGSGSYNEQFF,TGTGCCAGCAGCCTCCAGGGTAGCGGGAGTTACAATGAGCAGTTCTTC
NA,13,TRBV30,NA,TRBJ1-1,CAWSVRGSTEAFF,TGTGCCTGGAGTGTAAGGGGAAGCACTGAAGCTTTCTTT
NA,12,TRBV28,TRBD1,TRBJ1-2,CATQGVSYGYTF,TGTGCCACCCAGGGGGTCAGCTATGGCTACACCTTC
NA,13,TRBV10-2,TRBD1,TRBJ2-7,CATWGQGDHEQYF,TGCGCCACCTGGGGACAGGGTGACCACGAGCAGTACTTC
NA,13,TRBV21-1,NA,TRBJ1-5,CASPQKSNQPQHF,TGTGCCAGCCCCCAGAAGAGCAATCAGCCCCAGCATTTT
NA,15,TRBV2,NA,TRBJ2-2,CASRREPVNTGELFF,TGTGCCAGCAGGAGAGAGCCGGTGAACACCGGGGAGCTGTTTTTT
NA,16,TRBV5-1,TRBD2,TRBJ2-3,CASSWGLAVLGDTQYF,TGCGCCAGCAGCTGGGGACTAGCGGTCTTGGGGGATACGCAGTATTTT
few,16,TRBV5-1,NA,TRBJ2-4,CASSPRTEIAKNIQYF,TGCGCCAGCAGCCCCCGGACAGAGATAGCCAAAAACATTCAGTACTTC
NA,18,TRBV5-6,TRBD2,TRBJ2-5,CASSLRLAGGPSRETQYF,TGTGCCAGCAGCTTGCGGCTAGCGGGAGGGCCGTCCCGGGAGACCCAGTACTTC
NA,12,TRBV10-1,TRBD1,TRBJ2-1,CASGGQYNEQFF,TGCGCCAGCGGGGGACAGTACAATGAGCAGTTCTTC
few,17,TRBV14,NA,TRBJ2-7,CASSQGLFAGWGYEQYF,TGTGCCAGCAGCCAAGGGCTTTTTGCGGGATGGGGCTACGAGCAGTACTTC
NA,16,TRBV2,TRBD1,TRBJ2-3,CASRGTGGGNTDTQYF,TGTGCCAGCAGGGGGACAGGGGGCGGTAACACAGATACGCAGTATTTT
NA,15,TRBV9,TRBD1,TRBJ1-2,CASSVNRDRGYGYTF,TGTGCCAGCAGCGTTAATAGGGACAGGGGTTATGGCTACACCTTC
NA,15,TRBV5-1,TRBD2,TRBJ2-5,CASSLGAGGGETQYF,TGCGCCAGCAGCTTGGGGGCGGGAGGAGGCGAGACCCAGTACTTC
NA,15,TRBV19,TRBD2,TRBJ2-3,CASSTKREVTDTQYF,TGTGCCAGTAGTACGAAGCGGGAGGTCACAGATACGCAGTATTTT